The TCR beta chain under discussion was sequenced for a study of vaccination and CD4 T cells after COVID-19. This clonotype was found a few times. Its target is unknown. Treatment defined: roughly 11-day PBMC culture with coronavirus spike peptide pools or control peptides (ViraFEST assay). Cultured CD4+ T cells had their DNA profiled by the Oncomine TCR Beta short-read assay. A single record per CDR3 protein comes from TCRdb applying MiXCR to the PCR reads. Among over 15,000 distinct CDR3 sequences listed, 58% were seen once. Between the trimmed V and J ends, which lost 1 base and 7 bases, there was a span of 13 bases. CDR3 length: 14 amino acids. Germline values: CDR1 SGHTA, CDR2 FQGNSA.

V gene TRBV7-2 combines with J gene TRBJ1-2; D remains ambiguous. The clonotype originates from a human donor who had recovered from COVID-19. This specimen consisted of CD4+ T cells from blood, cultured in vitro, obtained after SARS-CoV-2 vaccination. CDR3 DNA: TGTGCCAGCAGCTTAGTCCCGTCCGACGCTGGCTACACCTTC. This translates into CASSLVPSDAGYTF.